This T cell receptor (beta chain) was recorded in a study of T cell repertoires in cytomegalovirus infection. Study-wide background: CMV infection and matching HLA type were both indicated by public TCR beta signatures. General observations from the study: Dominating the ex vivo response were HLA-C-restricted CMV-specific TCR beta clonotypes.

This CDR3 has 15 amino acids. Germline lookup yields CDR1 SEHNR and CDR2 FQNEAQ (reference sequence). Trimming removed 5 bases at V and 4 bases at J, with 17 bases between. This clonotype was counted a few times. Its cognate antigen is unknown. TCRdb called the reads again in MiXCR, with one record for every CDR3 protein. Of some 680,000 distinct CDR3 sequences in the sample, roughly 36% were seen once. This chain joins TRBV7-9 and TRBJ1-1; D is undetermined. The sample comprised PBMCs. This clonotype originated in a human donor in good health (CMV status not recorded). Some clones in this sample may be carry-over from other donors' samples. This CDR3 reads CASSPFPATVTEAFF. CDR3 sequence (DNA): TGTGCCAGCAGCCCCTTCCCCGCGACGGTCACTGAAGCTTTCTTT.